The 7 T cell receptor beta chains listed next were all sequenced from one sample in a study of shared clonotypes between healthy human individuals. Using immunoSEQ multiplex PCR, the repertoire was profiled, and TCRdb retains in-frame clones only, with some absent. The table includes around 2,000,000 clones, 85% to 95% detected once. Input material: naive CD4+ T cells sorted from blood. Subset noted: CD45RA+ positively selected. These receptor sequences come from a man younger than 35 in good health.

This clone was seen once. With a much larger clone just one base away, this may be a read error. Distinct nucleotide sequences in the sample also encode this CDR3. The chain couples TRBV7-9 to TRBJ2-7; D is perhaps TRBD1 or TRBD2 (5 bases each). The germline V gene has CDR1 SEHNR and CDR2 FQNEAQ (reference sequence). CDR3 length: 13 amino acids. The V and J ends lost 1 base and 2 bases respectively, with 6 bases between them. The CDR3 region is CASSLGGPYEQYF. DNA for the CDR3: TGTGCCAGCAGCTTAGGGGGACCCTACGAGCAGTACTTC. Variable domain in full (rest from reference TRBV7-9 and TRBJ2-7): DTGVSQNPRHKITKRGQNVTFRCDPISEHNRLYWYRQTLGQGPEFLTYFQNEAQLEKSRLLSDRFSAERPKGSFSTLEIQRTEQGDSAMYLCASSLGGPYEQYFGPGTRLTVT.

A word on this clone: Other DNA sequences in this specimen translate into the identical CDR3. As DNA, the CDR3 is TGTGCCAGCAGTCTCCTGTTGAACACTGAAGCTTTCTTT. Its translation is CASSLLLNTEAFF. The chain has TRBV27 and TRBJ1-1, with D unresolved. This CDR3 comprises 13 residues. Germline V gene sequence: CDR1 MNHEY, CDR2 SMNVEV (reference sequence). V gave up 5 bases and J gave up 0 bases, with 7 bases separating them.

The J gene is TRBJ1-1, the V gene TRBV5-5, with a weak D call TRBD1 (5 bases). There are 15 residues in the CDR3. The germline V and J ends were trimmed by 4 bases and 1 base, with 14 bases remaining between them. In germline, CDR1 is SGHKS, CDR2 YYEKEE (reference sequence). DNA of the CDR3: TGTGCCAGCAGCGCTGGGGCAGTTGCGAACACTGAAGCTTTCTTT. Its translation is CASSAGAVANTEAFF.

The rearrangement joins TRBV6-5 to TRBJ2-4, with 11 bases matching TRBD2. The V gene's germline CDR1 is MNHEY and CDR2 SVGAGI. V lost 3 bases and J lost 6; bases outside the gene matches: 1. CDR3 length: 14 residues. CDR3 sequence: CASSYSGRGNIQYF. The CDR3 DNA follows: TGTGCCAGCAGTTATAGCGGGAGGGGAAACATTCAGTACTTC.

CDR3 bases: TGTGCCAGTAGTATAGTTTGGCAGGGTGATATCGAGCAGTACTTC. Protein sequence: CASSIVWQGDIEQYF. The rearrangement uses TRBV19 and TRBJ2-7; D possibly corresponds to TRBD1 (5 bases). V gave up 1 base and J gave up 6 bases, with 16 bases separating them. The CDR3 runs 15 residues. The germline CDR1 and CDR2 sequences are LNHDA and SQIVND (reference sequence).

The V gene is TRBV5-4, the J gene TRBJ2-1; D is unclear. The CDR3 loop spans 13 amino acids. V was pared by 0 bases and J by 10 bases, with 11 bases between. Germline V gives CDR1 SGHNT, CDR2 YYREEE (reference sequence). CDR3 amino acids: CASSLDSSPEQFF. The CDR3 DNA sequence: TGTGCCAGCAGCTTGGACTCTAGTCCCGAGCAGTTCTTC.

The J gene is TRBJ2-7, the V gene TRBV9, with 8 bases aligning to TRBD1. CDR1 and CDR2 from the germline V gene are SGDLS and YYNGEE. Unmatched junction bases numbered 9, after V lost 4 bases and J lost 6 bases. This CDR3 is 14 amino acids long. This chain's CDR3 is CASSPRQGLGEQYF. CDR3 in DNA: TGTGCCAGCAGCCCTAGACAGGGGTTGGGCGAGCAGTACTTC.